The entry below describes one TCR beta chain. What it recognizes is unknown. Germline and junction disagree at one end, which may indicate a read error. This CDR3 region has 15 residues. CDR1 and CDR2 from the germline V gene are LNHDA and SQIVND (reference sequence). The time point is: blood 4 weeks post-SBRT, at nephrectomy. The treatment denotes: 15 Gy SBRT to primary tumor, nephrectomy 4 weeks later. This renal cell carcinoma was of the clear cell type. TCRdb's table, derived via immunoSEQ multiplex PCR, lists solely in-frame clones and lacks some. The sample has 150,000 to 200,000 clones, about nine tenths seen once. These data are taken from a study of radiation and T cells in renal cell carcinoma. Whole-study findings and limits: From baseline, blood top tumor clonotypes peaked at 2 weeks post-radiation.

The chain has TRBV19 and TRBJ2-5; a possible D gene is TRBD2 (5 bases). The sequence came from a woman aged 50 to 60 with renal cell carcinoma. The starting material was blood, obtained from a patient whose treatment included radiotherapy and nephrectomy. CDR3 sequence: CTSSIPGKGQETQYF. The CDR3 DNA is TGTACCAGTAGTATCCCGGGAAAAGGCCAAGAGACCCAGTACTTC.